Detailed here is one TCR beta chain. Its antigen is currently unknown. These data originate in a study of T cells expressing NK-cell markers. Study information: The TCR beta repertoires were obtained from sorted CD3+CD56+NKG2C+, CD3+CD56+NKG2C- and CD3+CD56-NKG2C+ T cells. The sequencing cohort of eight donors included seven HCMV-seropositive individuals and one seronegative individual. The study, taken as a whole, reports: NKG2C+ dominant clonotypes from 6 or 7 donors made up about 1.0-7.5% of CD8+ T cells.

Looked up from germline, CDR1 is MNHEY and CDR2 is SVGAGI. CDR3 length: 13 residues. Production of TCR beta cDNA relied on 5'RACE template switching with UMIs. TCRdb re-called the 5' RACE reads, yielding one record per CDR3 amino acid sequence without DNA. In all, the sample yields about half a million distinct CDR3 sequences. What was sequenced was blood T cells: a sorted CD56 or NKG2C T cell subset, CD4+ or CD8+ T cells, or bulk PBMC T cells (not recorded which). The TCR comes from a woman in her 50s in good health. The V and J genes are TRBV6-5 and TRBJ1-5. CDR3 sequence reads: CASSYRAAQPQHF.